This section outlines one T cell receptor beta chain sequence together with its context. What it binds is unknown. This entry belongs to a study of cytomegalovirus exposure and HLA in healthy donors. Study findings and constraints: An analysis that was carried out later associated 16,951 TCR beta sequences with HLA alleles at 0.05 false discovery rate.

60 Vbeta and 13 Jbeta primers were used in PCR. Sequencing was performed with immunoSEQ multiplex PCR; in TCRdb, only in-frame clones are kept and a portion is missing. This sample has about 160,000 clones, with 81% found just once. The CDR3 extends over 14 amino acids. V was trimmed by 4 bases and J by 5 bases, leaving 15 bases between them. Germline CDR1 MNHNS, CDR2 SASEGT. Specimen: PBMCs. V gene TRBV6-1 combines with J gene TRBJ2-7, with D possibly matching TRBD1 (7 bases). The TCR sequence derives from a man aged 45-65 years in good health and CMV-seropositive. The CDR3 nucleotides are TGTGCCAGCAGTGTAATGACAGGGAGGAACGAGCAGTACTTC. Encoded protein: CASSVMTGRNEQYF.